The rows below give T cell receptor beta chains drawn from one sample of a study of OX40 agonist ivuxolimab in advanced cancers. Only in-frame clones appear in the TCRdb table, and some are missing; sequencing was by immunoSEQ multiplex PCR. The top ten hold roughly 33% of the sample, which has approximately 30,000 clones, around 79% seen once. The sample in question was CD4+ or CD8+ T cells sorted from blood, obtained in a trial of the OX40 agonist ivuxolimab. Every receptor here comes from an adult with an advanced solid tumor such as melanoma, head and neck, liver or kidney cancer. Both conserved end residues are part of each CDR3. The order of the fields is clone size, D gene, V gene, J gene, CDR3 DNA, CDR3 protein. A D gene is named only where the DNA matches it firmly. Clone size is given for some rows only: seen once, a few or many times, or a class if the clone is expanded.

clone_size: .; d_call: .; v_call: TRBV7-2; j_call: TRBJ1-5; cdr3_nt: TGTGCCAGCAGCTTAGGCCCCCTCAGACAGATCAATCAGCCCCAGCATTTT; cdr3_aa: CASSLGPLRQINQPQHF
clone_size: .; d_call: TRBD2; v_call: TRBV27; j_call: TRBJ2-7; cdr3_nt: TGTGCCAGCAGTATTTGGGGGGGGGCCTACGAGCAGTACTTC; cdr3_aa: CASSIWGGAYEQYF
clone_size: .; d_call: .; v_call: TRBV7-6; j_call: TRBJ1-3; cdr3_nt: TGTGCCAGCAGCCCTCTCTATGGAAACACCATATATTTT; cdr3_aa: CASSPLYGNTIYF
clone_size: .; d_call: .; v_call: TRBV9; j_call: TRBJ2-3; cdr3_nt: TGTGCCAGCAGCGTTGGTCGTCTAGGGGTAGATACGCAGTATTTT; cdr3_aa: CASSVGRLGVDTQYF
clone_size: .; d_call: TRBD2; v_call: TRBV11-2; j_call: TRBJ2-7; cdr3_nt: TGTGCCAGCAGCTTAGACTCTAGCGGGGGGTACTCCTACGAGCAGTACTTC; cdr3_aa: CASSLDSSGGYSYEQYF
clone_size: .; d_call: .; v_call: TRBV15; j_call: TRBJ2-1; cdr3_nt: TGTGCCACCAGCAGAGATCACCCGGTTAGCTCCTACAATGAGCAGTTCTTC; cdr3_aa: CATSRDHPVSSYNEQFF
clone_size: .; d_call: .; v_call: TRBV5-1; j_call: TRBJ2-7; cdr3_nt: TGCGCCAGCAGCGAAGGACAGTTCTACGAGCAGTACTTC; cdr3_aa: CASSEGQFYEQYF
clone_size: .; d_call: .; v_call: TRBV28; j_call: TRBJ1-2; cdr3_nt: TGTGCCAGCAGTTTCGGCAGCTACTATGGCTACACCTTC; cdr3_aa: CASSFGSYYGYTF
clone_size: .; d_call: TRBD1; v_call: TRBV7-9; j_call: TRBJ2-1; cdr3_nt: TGTGCCAGCAGCTCCCTATTGGGACAGGGTTTCTACAATGAGCAGTTCTTC; cdr3_aa: CASSSLLGQGFYNEQFF
clone_size: .; d_call: .; v_call: TRBV4-1; j_call: TRBJ1-5; cdr3_nt: TGCGCCAGCAGCCAAGAGGGGGGCAGCAATCAGCCCCAGCATTTT; cdr3_aa: CASSQEGGSNQPQHF
clone_size: .; d_call: TRBD1; v_call: TRBV7-9; j_call: TRBJ2-5; cdr3_nt: TGTGCCAGCAGCCGGACAGGGTTGGAGACCCAGTACTTC; cdr3_aa: CASSRTGLETQYF
clone_size: .; d_call: .; v_call: TRBV25-1; j_call: TRBJ1-5; cdr3_nt: TGTGCCAGCCAAACACCGACGGGACGGCACAATCAGCCCCAGCATTTT; cdr3_aa: CASQTPTGRHNQPQHF
clone_size: once; d_call: .; v_call: TRBV9; j_call: TRBJ2-7; cdr3_nt: TGTGCCAGCAGCCCCCGCGGAGCGGACCTCTGGGAGCAGTACTTC; cdr3_aa: CASSPRGADLWEQYF
clone_size: .; d_call: .; v_call: TRBV5-4; j_call: TRBJ1-3; cdr3_nt: TGTGCCGGCTCGCAGGGGTCGATGGGAAACACCATATATTTT; cdr3_aa: CAGSQGSMGNTIYF
clone_size: .; d_call: .; v_call: TRBV27; j_call: TRBJ2-7; cdr3_nt: TGTGCCAGCAGACCCGGGACTGGGGCCTACGAGCAGTACTTC; cdr3_aa: CASRPGTGAYEQYF
clone_size: .; d_call: TRBD2; v_call: TRBV9; j_call: TRBJ2-7; cdr3_nt: TGTGCCAGCAGCGTAAGCCCCCGACTAGCGGATTTCTACGAGCAGTACTTC; cdr3_aa: CASSVSPRLADFYEQYF
clone_size: few; d_call: TRBD2; v_call: TRBV6-1; j_call: TRBJ2-1; cdr3_nt: TGTGCCAGCAGTGAAGCGCTTAACGAAGCGGGAGTTTTGAATGAGCAGTTCTTC; cdr3_aa: CASSEALNEAGVLNEQFF
clone_size: .; d_call: .; v_call: TRBV2; j_call: TRBJ2-3; cdr3_nt: TGTGCCAGCAGTGATATGTCCAGGGCAACTAGCACAGATACGCAGTATTTT; cdr3_aa: CASSDMSRATSTDTQYF
clone_size: .; d_call: .; v_call: TRBV28; j_call: TRBJ2-5; cdr3_nt: TGTGCCAGCAGTTTAGGTCAGGGGCTCCAAGAGACCCAGTACTTC; cdr3_aa: CASSLGQGLQETQYF
clone_size: .; d_call: .; v_call: TRBV7-9; j_call: TRBJ2-7; cdr3_nt: TGTGCCAGCAGCCCGAGGGGCGGGACCTACGAGCAGTACTTC; cdr3_aa: CASSPRGGTYEQYF
clone_size: .; d_call: TRBD1; v_call: TRBV7-8; j_call: TRBJ1-4; cdr3_nt: TGTGCCAGCAGCCCTGGGACAGGGAGGGGTGAAAAACTGTTTTTT; cdr3_aa: CASSPGTGRGEKLFF
clone_size: .; d_call: .; v_call: TRBV12-5; j_call: TRBJ2-1; cdr3_nt: TGTGCTAGTGATCTTGGGAGACACAATGAGCAGTTCTTC; cdr3_aa: CASDLGRHNEQFF
clone_size: .; d_call: .; v_call: TRBV7-9; j_call: TRBJ2-2; cdr3_nt: TGTGCCAGCAGCCTCACCGGGGAGCTGTTTTTT; cdr3_aa: CASSLTGELFF
clone_size: few; d_call: .; v_call: TRBV30; j_call: TRBJ1-1; cdr3_nt: TGTGCCTGGAGTAAGCGGGGGGGTGATGAAGCTTTCTTT; cdr3_aa: CAWSKRGGDEAFF
clone_size: many; d_call: .; v_call: TRBV11-2; j_call: TRBJ2-2; cdr3_nt: TGTGCCAGCAGCTTGGGCAGTTTCGGGGAGCTGTTTTTT; cdr3_aa: CASSLGSFGELFF
clone_size: .; d_call: TRBD2; v_call: TRBV28; j_call: TRBJ2-1; cdr3_nt: TGTGCCAGCAGTTTCCCTCTAGCGGGAGGGCGGGACAATGAGCAGTTCTTC; cdr3_aa: CASSFPLAGGRDNEQFF
clone_size: .; d_call: TRBD2; v_call: TRBV6-1; j_call: TRBJ2-3; cdr3_nt: TGTGCCAGCAGTGTACTAGCGGCGTCTAGCACAGATACGCAGTATTTT; cdr3_aa: CASSVLAASSTDTQYF
clone_size: once; d_call: .; v_call: TRBV5-5; j_call: TRBJ2-7; cdr3_nt: TGTGCCAGCAGCTTGGCCCTCCAGGGCCGCTCCTACGAGCAGTACTTC; cdr3_aa: CASSLALQGRSYEQYF
clone_size: .; d_call: .; v_call: TRBV5-4; j_call: TRBJ2-5; cdr3_nt: TGTGCCAGCAGCTTAGCAGTCACAGAGACCCAGTACTTC; cdr3_aa: CASSLAVTETQYF
clone_size: .; d_call: TRBD2; v_call: TRBV11-2; j_call: TRBJ2-3; cdr3_nt: TGTGCCAGCAGCCGGACTAGCTGGGGAAAAGATACGCAGTATTTT; cdr3_aa: CASSRTSWGKDTQYF
clone_size: .; d_call: .; v_call: TRBV6-5; j_call: TRBJ1-1; cdr3_nt: TGTGCCAGCAGTTTCAGGCAGCTTAACACTGAAGCTTTCTTT; cdr3_aa: CASSFRQLNTEAFF
clone_size: .; d_call: TRBD1; v_call: TRBV6-5; j_call: TRBJ1-2; cdr3_nt: TGTGCCAGCAGTTACTCGTTAGGGGGCGGCTTAGGGGGCTACACCTTC; cdr3_aa: CASSYSLGGGLGGYTF
clone_size: .; d_call: TRBD1; v_call: TRBV11-2; j_call: TRBJ2-7; cdr3_nt: TGTGCCAGCAGCCCCGGGACAGGGGACGAGCAGTACTTC; cdr3_aa: CASSPGTGDEQYF
clone_size: .; d_call: TRBD1; v_call: TRBV5-1; j_call: TRBJ2-7; cdr3_nt: TGCGCCAGCAGCTCCACAGGGGGCTACTACGAGCAGTACTTC; cdr3_aa: CASSSTGGYYEQYF
clone_size: few; d_call: TRBD1; v_call: TRBV2; j_call: TRBJ1-2; cdr3_nt: TGTGCCAGCAGTGAACGGGACAGGGGCCCAGGCAGCTACACCTTC; cdr3_aa: CASSERDRGPGSYTF
clone_size: .; d_call: .; v_call: TRBV7-9; j_call: TRBJ2-6; cdr3_nt: TGTGCCAGCAGCTCACTCTCGGGGGCCTGGGCCAACGTCCTGACTTTC; cdr3_aa: CASSSLSGAWANVLTF
clone_size: .; d_call: .; v_call: TRBV15; j_call: TRBJ1-2; cdr3_nt: TGTGCCACCAGCGAGGAGGGTGGAGGGTATGGCTACACCTTC; cdr3_aa: CATSEEGGGYGYTF
clone_size: .; d_call: TRBD1; v_call: TRBV29-1; j_call: TRBJ2-7; cdr3_nt: TGCAGCGTTGAAGATTTTCCCGGGACAGGGTCCAACGAGCAGTACTTC; cdr3_aa: CSVEDFPGTGSNEQYF
clone_size: few; d_call: TRBD1; v_call: TRBV7-8; j_call: TRBJ2-1; cdr3_nt: TGTGCCAGCAGCTTAACAGGGGGCTCCTACAATGAGCAGTTCTTC; cdr3_aa: CASSLTGGSYNEQFF
clone_size: .; d_call: .; v_call: TRBV6-1; j_call: TRBJ1-2; cdr3_nt: TGTGCCAGCAAGGACCCTACGGGCGGGGGCTACACCTTC; cdr3_aa: CASKDPTGGGYTF
clone_size: .; d_call: TRBD2; v_call: TRBV27; j_call: TRBJ2-1; cdr3_nt: TGTGCCAGCAGTTTAGGCGGGAGGGGCTACAATGAGCAGTTCTTC; cdr3_aa: CASSLGGRGYNEQFF
clone_size: .; d_call: TRBD2; v_call: TRBV5-1; j_call: TRBJ2-7; cdr3_nt: TGCGCCAGCAGCTTGACTAGCGGGAGTTACGAGCAGTACTTC; cdr3_aa: CASSLTSGSYEQYF
clone_size: .; d_call: TRBD1; v_call: TRBV10-3; j_call: TRBJ1-2; cdr3_nt: TGTGCCATCAGTGTTTTGGGACAGGGGGCCGGCCGAAATGGCTACACCTTC; cdr3_aa: CAISVLGQGAGRNGYTF
clone_size: .; d_call: .; v_call: TRBV5-1; j_call: TRBJ2-7; cdr3_nt: TGCGCCAGCAGCTTGGACGTCTGGAACTACGAGCAGTACTTC; cdr3_aa: CASSLDVWNYEQYF
clone_size: .; d_call: .; v_call: TRBV7-9; j_call: TRBJ2-7; cdr3_nt: TGTGCCAGCAGCGGGGACTCCTACGAGCAGTACTTC; cdr3_aa: CASSGDSYEQYF
clone_size: .; d_call: .; v_call: TRBV27; j_call: TRBJ2-3; cdr3_nt: TGTGCCAGCAGAGTCTACAGGGCTTCAGATACGCAGTATTTT; cdr3_aa: CASRVYRASDTQYF
clone_size: .; d_call: .; v_call: TRBV5-3; j_call: TRBJ1-5; cdr3_nt: TGTGCCAGAAGCCCCGGGCCCGGGAAGGATCAGCCCCAGCATTTT; cdr3_aa: CARSPGPGKDQPQHF
clone_size: .; d_call: .; v_call: TRBV5-1; j_call: TRBJ2-1; cdr3_nt: TGCGCCAGCAGCGGAAACAGGGACAATGAGCAGTTCTTC; cdr3_aa: CASSGNRDNEQFF
clone_size: .; d_call: .; v_call: TRBV12-5; j_call: TRBJ2-1; cdr3_nt: TGTGCTAGTGCCGCGACGCATGGCCTGTACAATGAGCAGTTCTTC; cdr3_aa: CASAATHGLYNEQFF
clone_size: .; d_call: .; v_call: TRBV13; j_call: TRBJ2-5; cdr3_nt: TGTGCCAGCAGCTTAGGCGGTGCATATGCGGAGACCCAGTACTTC; cdr3_aa: CASSLGGAYAETQYF
clone_size: .; d_call: .; v_call: TRBV9; j_call: TRBJ1-3; cdr3_nt: TGTGCCAGCAGCGAGAGTTCTGGAAACACCATATATTTT; cdr3_aa: CASSESSGNTIYF
clone_size: .; d_call: .; v_call: TRBV5-6; j_call: TRBJ2-3; cdr3_nt: TGTGCCAGCAGTTCCGGGGGGCGCACAGATACGCAGTATTTT; cdr3_aa: CASSSGGRTDTQYF
clone_size: .; d_call: .; v_call: TRBV9; j_call: TRBJ1-1; cdr3_nt: TGTGCCAGCAGCGTAGAAGGTCAGACAGTGAACACTGAAGCTTTCTTT; cdr3_aa: CASSVEGQTVNTEAFF
clone_size: .; d_call: TRBD1; v_call: TRBV13; j_call: TRBJ1-2; cdr3_nt: TGTGCCAGCAGCTTCGACAGGGAAAAAATCTATGGCTACACCTTC; cdr3_aa: CASSFDREKIYGYTF
clone_size: .; d_call: TRBD2; v_call: TRBV29-1; j_call: TRBJ2-1; cdr3_nt: TGCAGCGTTGAAGACCCAGCGGGAGGGTCTTACAATGAGCAGTTCTTC; cdr3_aa: CSVEDPAGGSYNEQFF
clone_size: .; d_call: .; v_call: TRBV7-9; j_call: TRBJ2-7; cdr3_nt: TGTGCCAGCAGCTTAGTTACGGAAGCCTACGAGCAGTACTTC; cdr3_aa: CASSLVTEAYEQYF